The clone carrying this T cell receptor beta chain was recorded at least ten times. Through Arm-PCR of CDR3 regions and iRepertoire HTBI primers, TCR beta libraries were built. MiXCR, applied by TCRdb to the multiplex PCR reads, yields one record per CDR3 protein. The sample consists of a few hundred thousand distinct CDR3 sequences, 20% to 25% of them appearing once. The data stem from a study of regulatory T cells in long-lasting Graves disease. Regarding time point: newly diagnosed GD, antithyroid drugs for less than 3 months. There was RNA extracted from PBMCs, and the TCR library was made from it. Per American Thyroid Association guidelines, Graves' disease was diagnosed. The V end lost 5 bases, the J end lost 6 bases, and 16 bases lay between the germline ends. This CDR3 contains 14 residues. Per germline, CDR1 KGHSH and CDR2 LQKENI.

Sequenced here: peripheral blood mononuclear cells (PBMCs), sampled at new diagnosis, from a patient treated with antithyroid drugs. The chain recombines TRBV18 with TRBJ1-1; the D gene is possibly TRBD1 (6 bases). The TCR originated in a female donor with Graves disease. CDR3 in DNA: TGTGCCAGCTCAAAACTACAGGGTATGCCTGAAGCTTTCTTT. Amino acids: CASSKLQGMPEAFF. The variable domain in full, completed from reference TRBV18 and TRBJ1-1, reads NAGVMQNPRHLVRRRGQEARLRCSPMKGHSHVYWYRQLPEEGLKFMVYLQKENIIDESGMPKERFSAEFPKEGPSILRIQQVVRGDSAAYFCASSKLQGMPEAFFGQGTRLTVV.